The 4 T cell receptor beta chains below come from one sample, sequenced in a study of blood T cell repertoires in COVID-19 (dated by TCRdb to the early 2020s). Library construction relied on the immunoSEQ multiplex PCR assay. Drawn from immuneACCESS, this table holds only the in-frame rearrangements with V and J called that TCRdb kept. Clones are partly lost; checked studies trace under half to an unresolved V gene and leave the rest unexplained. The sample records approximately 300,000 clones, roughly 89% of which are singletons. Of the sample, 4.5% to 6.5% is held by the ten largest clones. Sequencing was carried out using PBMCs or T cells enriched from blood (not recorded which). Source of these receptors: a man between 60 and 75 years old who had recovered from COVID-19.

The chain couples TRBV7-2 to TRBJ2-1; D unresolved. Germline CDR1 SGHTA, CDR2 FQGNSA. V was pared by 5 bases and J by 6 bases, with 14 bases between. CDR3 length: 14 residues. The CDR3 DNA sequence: TGTGCCAGCAGCCCCACTATAGGATCCAATGAGCAGTTCTTC. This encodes CASSPTIGSNEQFF.

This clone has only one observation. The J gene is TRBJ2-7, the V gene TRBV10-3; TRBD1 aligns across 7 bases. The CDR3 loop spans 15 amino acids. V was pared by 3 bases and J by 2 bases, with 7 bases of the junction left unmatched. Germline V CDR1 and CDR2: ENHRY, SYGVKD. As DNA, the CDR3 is TGTGCCATCAGTGATCGGACAGGTCCAACCTACGAGCAGTACTTC. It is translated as CAISDRTGPTYEQYF.

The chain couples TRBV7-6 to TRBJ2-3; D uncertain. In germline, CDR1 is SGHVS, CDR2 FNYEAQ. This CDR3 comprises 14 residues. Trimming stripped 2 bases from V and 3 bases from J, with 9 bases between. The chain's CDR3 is CASSLQRATDTQYF. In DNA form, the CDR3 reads TGTGCCAGCAGCTTACAGCGAGCGACAGATACGCAGTATTTT.

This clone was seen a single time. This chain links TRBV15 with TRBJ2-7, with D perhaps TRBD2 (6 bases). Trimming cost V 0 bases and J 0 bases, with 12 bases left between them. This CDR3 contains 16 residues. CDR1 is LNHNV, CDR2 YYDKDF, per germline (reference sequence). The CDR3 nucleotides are TGTGCCACCAGCAGAGATCCGGCTAGCGACTCCTACGAGCAGTACTTC. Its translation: CATSRDPASDSYEQYF.